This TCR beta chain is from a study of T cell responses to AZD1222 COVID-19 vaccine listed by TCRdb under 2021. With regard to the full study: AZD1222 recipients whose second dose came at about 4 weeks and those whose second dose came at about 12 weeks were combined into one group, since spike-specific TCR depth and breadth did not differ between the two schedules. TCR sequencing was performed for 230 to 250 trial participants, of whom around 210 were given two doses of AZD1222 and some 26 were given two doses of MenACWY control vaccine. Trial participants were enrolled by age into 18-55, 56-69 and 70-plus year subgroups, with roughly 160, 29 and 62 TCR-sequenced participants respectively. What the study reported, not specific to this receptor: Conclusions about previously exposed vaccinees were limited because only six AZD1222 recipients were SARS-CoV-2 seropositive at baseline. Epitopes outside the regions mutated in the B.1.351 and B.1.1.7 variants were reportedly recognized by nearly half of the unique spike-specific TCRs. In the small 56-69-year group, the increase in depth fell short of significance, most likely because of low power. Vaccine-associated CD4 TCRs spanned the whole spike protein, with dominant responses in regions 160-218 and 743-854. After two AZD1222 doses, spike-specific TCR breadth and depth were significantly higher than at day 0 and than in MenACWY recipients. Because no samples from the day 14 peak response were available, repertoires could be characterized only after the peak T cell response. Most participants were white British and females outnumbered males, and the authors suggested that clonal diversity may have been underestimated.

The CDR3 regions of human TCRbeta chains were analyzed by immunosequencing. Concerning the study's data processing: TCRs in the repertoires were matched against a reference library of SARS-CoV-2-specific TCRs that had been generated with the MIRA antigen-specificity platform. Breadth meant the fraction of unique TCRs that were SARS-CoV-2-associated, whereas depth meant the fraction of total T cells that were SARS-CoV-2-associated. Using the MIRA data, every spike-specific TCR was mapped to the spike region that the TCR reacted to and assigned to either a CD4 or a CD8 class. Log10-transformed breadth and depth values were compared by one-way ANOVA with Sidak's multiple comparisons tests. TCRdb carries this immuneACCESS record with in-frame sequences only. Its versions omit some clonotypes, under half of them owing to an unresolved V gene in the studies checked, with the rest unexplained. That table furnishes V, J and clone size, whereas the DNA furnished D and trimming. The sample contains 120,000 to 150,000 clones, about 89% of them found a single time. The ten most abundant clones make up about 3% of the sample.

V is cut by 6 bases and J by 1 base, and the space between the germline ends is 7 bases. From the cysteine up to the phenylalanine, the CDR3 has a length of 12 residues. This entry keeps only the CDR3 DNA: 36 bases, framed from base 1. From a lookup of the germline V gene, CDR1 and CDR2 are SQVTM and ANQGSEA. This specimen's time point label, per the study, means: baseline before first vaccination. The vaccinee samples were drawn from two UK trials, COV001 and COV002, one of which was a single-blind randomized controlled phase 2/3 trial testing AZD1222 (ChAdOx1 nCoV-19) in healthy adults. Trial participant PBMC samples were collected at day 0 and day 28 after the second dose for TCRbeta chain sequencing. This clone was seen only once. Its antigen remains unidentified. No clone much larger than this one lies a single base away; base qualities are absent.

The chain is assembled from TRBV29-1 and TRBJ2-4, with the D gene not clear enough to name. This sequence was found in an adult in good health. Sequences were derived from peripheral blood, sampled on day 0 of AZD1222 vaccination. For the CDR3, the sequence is CSVSMAKNIQYF. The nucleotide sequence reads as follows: TGCAGCGTGAGTATGGCCAAAAACATTCAGTACTTC.